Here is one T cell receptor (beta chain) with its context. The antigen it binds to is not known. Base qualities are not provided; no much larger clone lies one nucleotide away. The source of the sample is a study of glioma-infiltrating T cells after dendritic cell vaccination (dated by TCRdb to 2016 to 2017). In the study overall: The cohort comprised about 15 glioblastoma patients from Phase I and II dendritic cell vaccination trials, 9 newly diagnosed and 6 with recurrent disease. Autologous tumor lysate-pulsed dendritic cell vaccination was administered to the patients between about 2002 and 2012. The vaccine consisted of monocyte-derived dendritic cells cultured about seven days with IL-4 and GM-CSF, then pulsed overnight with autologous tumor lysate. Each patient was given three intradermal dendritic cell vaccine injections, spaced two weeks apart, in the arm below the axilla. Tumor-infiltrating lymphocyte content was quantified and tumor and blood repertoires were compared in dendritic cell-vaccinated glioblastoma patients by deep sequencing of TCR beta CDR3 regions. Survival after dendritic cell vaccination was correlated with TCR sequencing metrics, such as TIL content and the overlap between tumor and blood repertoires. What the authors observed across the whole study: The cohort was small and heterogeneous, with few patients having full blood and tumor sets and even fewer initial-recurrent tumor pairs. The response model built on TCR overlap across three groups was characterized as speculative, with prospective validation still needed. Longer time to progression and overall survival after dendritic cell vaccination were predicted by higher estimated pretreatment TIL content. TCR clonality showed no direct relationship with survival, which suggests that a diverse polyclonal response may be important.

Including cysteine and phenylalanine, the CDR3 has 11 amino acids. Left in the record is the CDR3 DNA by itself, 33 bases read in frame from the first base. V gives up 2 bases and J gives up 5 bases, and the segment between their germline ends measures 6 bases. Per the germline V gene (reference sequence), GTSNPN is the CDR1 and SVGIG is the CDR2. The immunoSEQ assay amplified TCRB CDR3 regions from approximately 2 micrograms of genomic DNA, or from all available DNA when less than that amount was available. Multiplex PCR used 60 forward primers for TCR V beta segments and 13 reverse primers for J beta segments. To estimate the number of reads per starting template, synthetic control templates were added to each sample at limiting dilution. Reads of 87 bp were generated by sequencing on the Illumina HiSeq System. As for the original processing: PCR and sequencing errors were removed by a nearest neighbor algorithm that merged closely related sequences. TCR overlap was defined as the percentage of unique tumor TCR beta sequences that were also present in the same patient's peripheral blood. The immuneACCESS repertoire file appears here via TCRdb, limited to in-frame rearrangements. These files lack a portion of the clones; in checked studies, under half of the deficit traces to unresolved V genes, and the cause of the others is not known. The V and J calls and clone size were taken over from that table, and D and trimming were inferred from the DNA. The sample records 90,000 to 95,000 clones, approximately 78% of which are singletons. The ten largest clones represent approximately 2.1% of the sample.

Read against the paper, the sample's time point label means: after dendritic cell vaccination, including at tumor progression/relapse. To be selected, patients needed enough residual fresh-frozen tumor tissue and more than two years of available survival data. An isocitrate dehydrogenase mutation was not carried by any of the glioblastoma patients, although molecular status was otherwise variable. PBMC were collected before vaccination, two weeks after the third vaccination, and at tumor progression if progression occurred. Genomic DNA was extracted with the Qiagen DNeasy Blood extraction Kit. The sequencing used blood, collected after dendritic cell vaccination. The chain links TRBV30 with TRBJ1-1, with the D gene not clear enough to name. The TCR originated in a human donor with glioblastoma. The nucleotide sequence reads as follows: TGTGCCTGGAGTCAGGTAACTGAAGCTTTCTTT. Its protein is CAWSQVTEAFF.